Listed here are 25 T cell receptor beta chains from one sample, sequenced in a study of T cell changes during pregnancy in multiple sclerosis. Generated by immunoSEQ multiplex PCR, the TCRdb table keeps only in-frame clones and is missing some. The sample includes approximately 23,000 clones, approximately 89% of them seen just once. The input for sequencing was CD4+ T cells from peripheral blood mononuclear cells, taken after pregnancy. The origin of the receptors is a female donor in good health, enrolled as a control in a pregnancy study.

This chain links TRBV7-3 with TRBJ1-6; D perhaps matches TRBD1 (5 bases). The germline V gene has CDR1 SGHTA and CDR2 FQGTGA. The CDR3 sequence is 16 residues long. Trimming left V 3 bases short and J 5 bases short, with 14 bases between. CDR3: CASSLGGGRNNSPLHF. The DNA for the CDR3 is TGTGCCAGCAGCTTGGGGGGAGGACGGAATAATTCACCCCTCCACTTT.

This clone came up once. The chain joins TRBV2 to TRBJ2-1; TRBD2 aligns across 9 bases. The CDR3 has 18 amino acids. V trimming: 2 bases; J trimming: 6 bases; junction bases outside the gene matches: 14. CDR1 is SNHLY and CDR2 is FYNNEI in the germline V gene. CDR3 bases: TGTGCCAGCAGTGAAAGATTTGGACTCAGCGGGAGGCGCAATGAGCAGTTCTTC. Translating gives CASSERFGLSGRRNEQFF.

A few counts support this clone. The V call is TRBV5-1, the J call TRBJ1-1; a possible D gene is TRBD1 (5 bases). The V end lost 4 bases, the J end lost 1 base, and 14 bases lay between the germline ends. This CDR3 has 15 amino acids. Germline V gene lookup returns CDR1 SGHRS and CDR2 YFSETQ. The CDR3 region has the DNA TGCGCCAGCAGCCGGGGAGGCGGACAGAACACTGAAGCTTTCTTT. This translates into CASSRGGGQNTEAFF.

CDR3 coding DNA: TGTGCCTGGAGTGTAACTGGACTAGCGGGGGATCAGTACTTC. Translated: CAWSVTGLAGDQYF. The V and J genes are TRBV30 and TRBJ2-5; TRBD2 aligns across 13 bases. This CDR3 comprises 14 residues. The germline gives CDR1 GTSNPN, CDR2 SVGIG (reference sequence). V shed 0 bases and J 11 bases; nucleotides not matched to a gene: 6.

This clone was seen only once. J is TRBJ2-3 and V is TRBV10-2; 8 bases are a match to TRBD2. The ends lost 3 bases at V and 9 bases at J; junction bases unmatched: 5. This CDR3 has 13 amino acids. CDR1 and CDR2 (germline): WSHSY, SAAADI. The CDR3 loop reads CASSDGGAATQYF. The CDR3 DNA reads TGCGCCAGCAGTGACGGGGGGGCCGCAACGCAGTATTTT.

The CDR3 DNA reads as TGTGCCACCAGCAAAGAAAAAACCGGGACTAGCGGGAGGCGGAGGGATACGCAGTATTTT. Protein sequence: CATSKEKTGTSGRRRDTQYF. J is TRBJ2-3 and V is TRBV15; 15 bases are a match to TRBD2. The CDR3 totals 20 residues. The ends lost 4 bases at V and 6 bases at J; junction bases unmatched: 17. The germline CDR1 and CDR2 sequences are LNHNV and YYDKDF (reference sequence).

The V and J genes are TRBV9 and TRBJ1-3; D is possibly TRBD1 (6 bases). There are 17 residues in the CDR3. Germline V lookup: CDR1 SGDLS, CDR2 YYNGEE. V dropped 3 bases and J dropped 4 bases, with 20 bases sitting between them. The chain's CDR3 is CASSAGGALPAGNTIYF. The CDR3 nucleotides read TGTGCCAGCAGCGCGGGGGGGGCCTTACCGGCCGGAAACACCATATATTTT. Supplemented by reference TRBV9 and TRBJ1-3, the full variable domain reads DSGVTQTPKHLITATGQRVTLRCSPRSGDLSVYWYQQSLDQGLQFLIQYYNGEERAKGNILERFSAQQFPDLHSELNLSSLELGDSALYFCASSAGGALPAGNTIYFGEGSWLTVV.

This clone came up once. The chain employs TRBV7-2 and TRBJ2-3, with 9 bases identical to TRBD2. This CDR3 is built from 16 residues. CDR1 and CDR2 from the germline V gene are SGHTA and FQGNSA. J gave up 2 bases and V 1 base, and 4 bases lay outside the gene matches. In nucleotides, the CDR3 is TGTGCCAGCAGCTTAGAGGGCGGGAGGGCCACAGATACGCAGTATTTT. Translation gives CASSLEGGRATDTQYF.

The genes are TRBV5-4 and TRBJ1-4; a weak D match, TRBD1 (5 bases). CDR3 length: 14 amino acids. Germline CDR1 reads SGHNT; CDR2 reads YYREEE (reference sequence). V dropped 2 bases and J dropped 5 bases, with 10 bases sitting between them. The CDR3 DNA reads as TGTGCCAGCAGCTTAGCAGGGAAAAATGAAAAACTGTTTTTT. It codes for CASSLAGKNEKLFF.

The V call is TRBV20-1, the J call TRBJ2-5; 7 nucleotides agree with TRBD1. There are 11 residues in the CDR3. Unmatched junction bases numbered 0, after V lost 4 bases and J lost 4 bases. In germline, CDR1 is DFQATT, CDR2 SNEGSKA (reference sequence). This CDR3 is CSANRGETQYF. Here the CDR3 DNA reads TGCAGTGCTAACAGGGGAGAGACCCAGTACTTC.

This sequence joins TRBV27 and TRBJ2-3, with a tentative D call TRBD2 (6 bases). This CDR3 spans 14 amino acids. Germline assignment: CDR1 MNHEY and CDR2 SMNVEV (reference sequence). Trimming left V 2 bases short and J 4 bases short, with 10 bases between. This CDR3 reads CASSLGLLADTQYF. The CDR3 DNA reads TGTGCCAGCAGTTTAGGACTATTAGCAGATACGCAGTATTTT.

The J gene is TRBJ1-2, the V gene TRBV28, with D possibly matching TRBD1 (6 bases). Germline CDR1 is MDHEN and CDR2 is SYDVKM. The CDR3 has 16 residues. V dropped 5 bases and J dropped 0 bases, with 16 bases sitting between them. CDR3 nucleotides: TGTGCCAGCAGTCCGGGGACAATCGAAGCTAACTATGGCTACACCTTC. Residues: CASSPGTIEANYGYTF.

The chain carries TRBV6-5 and TRBJ2-2; TRBD2 matches 9 bases. After removal of 2 bases from V and 7 bases from J, the junction contained 8 bases not matched to a gene. The CDR3 is made up of 16 amino acids. In germline, CDR1 is MNHEY, CDR2 SVGAGI. This CDR3 reads CASSYRGLAGGGELFF. The DNA of the CDR3 is TGTGCCAGCAGTTACAGGGGACTAGCCGGTGGCGGGGAGCTGTTTTTT.

V is TRBV10-3 and J is TRBJ1-3, with D maybe TRBD1 (6 bases). Deletions cut 4 bases from V and 2 bases from J, with 15 bases between. Germline V CDR1 and CDR2: ENHRY, SYGVKD. The CDR3 sequence is 16 residues long. CDR3 residues: CAISAQGPSAGNTIYF. As DNA, the CDR3 is TGTGCCATCAGTGCACAGGGCCCTTCGGCTGGAAACACCATATATTTT.

The table lists this clone with a few counts. The chain couples TRBV28 to TRBJ1-2; D possibly corresponds to TRBD1 (6 bases). The CDR3 consists of 14 residues. The V gene's germline CDR1 is MDHEN and CDR2 SYDVKM. V shed 6 bases and J shed 7 bases, with 18 bases lying between them. CDR3 residues: CASSPRGLPGGYTF. In nucleotides, the CDR3 is TGTGCCAGCAGCCCGCGGGGGCTACCGGGTGGCTACACCTTC.

As regards this clone: This likely comes from a read error, as the CDR3 has no conserved phenylalanine or tryptophan at its end. The DNA is left out, because the CDR3 cannot be placed on it with certainty; the CDR3 is given as TCRdb lists it. The rearrangement uses TRBV19 and TRBJ1-1. Germline CDR1 and CDR2: LNHDA and SQIVND (reference sequence). The CDR3 length is 10 residues, termini included. CDR3 region: CASNTRDSPV.

The chain links TRBV19 to TRBJ2-2; weak D call: TRBD2 (6 bases). V lost 6 bases to trimming and J lost 7 bases, with 21 bases between them. The CDR3 runs to 16 residues. CDR1 and CDR2 (germline): LNHDA, SQIVND (reference sequence). CDR3 sequence: CASRPYGSEYHGELFF. CDR3 DNA: TGTGCCAGTAGACCATACGGGAGTGAATACCACGGGGAGCTGTTTTTT.

The chain carries TRBV5-1 and TRBJ2-5, with 8 positions matching TRBD2. V lost 6 bases and J lost 3; bases outside the gene matches: 10. There are 15 residues in the CDR3. Germline-derived CDR1 and CDR2 are SGHRS and YFSETQ. Written as DNA, the CDR3 is TGCGCCAGCACCCTCGGGGGGGCTGGTGAAGAGACCCAGTACTTC. Protein sequence: CASTLGGAGEETQYF.

The chain uses TRBV4-2 and TRBJ2-3; 7 nucleotides line up with TRBD1. Trimming at V came to 4 bases and at J to 2 bases, leaving 6 bases not matched to a gene. The CDR3 totals 15 residues. Germline CDR1 reads LGHNA; CDR2 reads YNFKEQ. In DNA, the CDR3 is TGTGCCAGCAGCCCCCCCGGGACAGACACAGATACGCAGTATTTT. Encoded protein: CASSPPGTDTDTQYF.

V gene TRBV30 combines with J gene TRBJ2-1; the D is unclear. This CDR3 comprises 14 residues. The ends were cut back, 3 bases at V and 6 bases at J, with 15 bases in the middle. The V gene's germline CDR1 is GTSNPN and CDR2 SVGIG (reference sequence). CDR3 sequence reads: CAWSLRLGRNEQFF. As DNA, the CDR3 is TGTGCCTGGAGCCTTCGATTGGGCCGCAATGAGCAGTTCTTC.

The chain employs TRBV9 and TRBJ2-7, with D perhaps TRBD2 (6 bases). The CDR3 spans 14 residues. Germline CDR1 SGDLS, CDR2 YYNGEE. Trimming cost V 3 bases and J 2 bases, with 12 bases left between them. The chain's CDR3 is CASSAPTSPYEQYF. CDR3 nucleotides: TGTGCCAGCAGCGCTCCGACTAGTCCCTACGAGCAGTACTTC.

This clone was seen only once. The rearrangement joins TRBV18 to TRBJ2-1, with D possibly matching TRBD1 (5 bases). V was pared by 8 bases and J by 6 bases, with 17 bases between. The CDR3 length is 14 residues. Germline loops: CDR1 KGHSH, CDR2 LQKENI. The CDR3 bases are TGTGCCAGCGAGGAGACAAGTGGGGCCAATGAGCAGTTCTTC. Its protein product is CASEETSGANEQFF. Using reference TRBV18 and TRBJ2-1 for the parts outside the CDR3, the full variable domain is NAGVMQNPRHLVRRRGQEARLRCSPMKGHSHVYWYRQLPEEGLKFMVYLQKENIIDESGMPKERFSAEFPKEGPSILRIQQVVRGDSAAYFCASEETSGANEQFFGPGTRLTVL.

The genes are TRBV19 and TRBJ1-1, with 7 nucleotides matching TRBD1. V lost 7 bases and J lost 0; bases outside the gene matches: 5. Germline V gene sequence: CDR1 LNHDA, CDR2 SQIVND (reference sequence). The CDR3 consists of 14 residues. The CDR3 spells CASINRGMNTEAFF. In nucleotides, the CDR3 is TGTGCCAGTATTAACAGGGGCATGAACACTGAAGCTTTCTTT.

CDR3 bases: TGCAGCGTCGCCAAGGGGGTCGGAGAGACCCAGTACTTC. This sequence encodes CSVAKGVGETQYF. This chain links TRBV29-1 with TRBJ2-5, with D perhaps matching TRBD1 (6 bases). CDR1 is SQVTM and CDR2 is ANQGSEA in the germline V gene. The CDR3 covers 13 residues. V lost 6 bases to trimming and J lost 4 bases, with 15 bases between them.

Turning to this clone: This sample includes further DNA sequences coding for the same CDR3. This chain connects TRBV7-2 to TRBJ2-7; D gene ambiguous. Per the germline V gene, CDR1 is SGHTA and CDR2 is FQGNSA. This CDR3 has 13 residues. The V and J ends lost 1 base and 3 bases respectively, with 7 bases between them. CDR3 loop: CASSLEQDYEQYF. CDR3 nucleotides: TGTGCCAGCAGCTTAGAGCAGGACTACGAGCAGTACTTC. The complete variable domain, with remaining parts taken from reference TRBV7-2 and TRBJ2-7, reads GAGVSQSPSNKVTEKGKDVELRCDPISGHTALYWYRQSLGQGLEFLIYFQGNSAPDKSGLPSDRFSAERTGGSVSTLTIQRTQQEDSAVYLCASSLEQDYEQYFGPGTRLTVT.